This is a list of T cell receptor beta chains from one sample in a study of blood T cell repertoires in COVID-19. Method: immunoSEQ multiplex PCR; TCRdb's copy keeps in-frame clones and lacks some. The repertoire consists of about 210,000 clones, with 92% occurring once and the leading ten covering roughly 1.2%. What was sequenced was peripheral blood. These receptors all come from a man younger than 40 with acute or convalescent COVID-19. Both conserved end residues are part of each CDR3. The D gene is left open where the match is weak. Size is omitted from some rows. Given values are once, few, many or a class for expanded clones.

size: NA; V: TRBV27; J: TRBJ2-2; D: TRBD2; CDR3: CASSLLREVHGELFF; DNA: TGTGCCAGCAGTTTATTGCGGGAGGTTCACGGGGAGCTGTTTTTT
size: NA; V: TRBV28; J: TRBJ2-5; D: TRBD1; CDR3: CASSSLVGTGGVRTQYF; DNA: TGTGCCAGCAGTTCCCTGGTCGGGACAGGGGGCGTTAGGACCCAGTACTTC
size: NA; V: TRBV7-8; J: TRBJ2-7; D: TRBD1; CDR3: CASSLPGQGTYEQYF; DNA: TGTGCCAGCAGCTTGCCGGGACAGGGAACCTACGAGCAGTACTTC
size: NA; V: TRBV28; J: TRBJ1-2; D: NA; CDR3: CASSTTPGLNYGYTF; DNA: TGTGCCAGCAGTACTACCCCGGGACTGAACTATGGCTACACCTTC
size: NA; V: TRBV7-3; J: TRBJ2-2; D: TRBD2; CDR3: CASSRGGDTGELFF; DNA: TGTGCCAGCAGTAGGGGAGGGGACACCGGGGAGCTGTTTTTT
size: NA; V: TRBV5-1; J: TRBJ1-5; D: NA; CDR3: CASSMTVNQPQHF; DNA: TGCGCCAGCAGCATGACAGTCAATCAGCCCCAGCATTTT
size: NA; V: TRBV3-1/TRBV3-2; J: TRBJ1-2; D: TRBD1; CDR3: CASSQRQGDGRYGYTF; DNA: TGTGCCAGCAGCCAACGACAGGGGGACGGACGGTATGGCTACACCTTC
size: NA; V: TRBV9; J: TRBJ1-1; D: NA; CDR3: CASSPQQGHTEAFF; DNA: TGTGCCAGCAGCCCCCAACAGGGTCACACTGAAGCTTTCTTT
size: NA; V: TRBV19; J: TRBJ2-3; D: NA; CDR3: CATSPGVGTDTQYF; DNA: TGTGCCACCAGCCCAGGGGTAGGCACAGATACGCAGTATTTT
size: NA; V: TRBV7-9; J: TRBJ2-1; D: NA; CDR3: CASSLEAGNEQFF; DNA: TGTGCCAGCAGCTTAGAGGCGGGTAATGAGCAGTTCTTC
size: NA; V: TRBV3-1/TRBV3-2; J: TRBJ2-3; D: TRBD2; CDR3: CASSPRLAGGHTQYF; DNA: TGTGCCAGCAGCCCACGACTAGCGGGAGGGCATACGCAGTATTTT
size: NA; V: TRBV30; J: TRBJ2-6; D: NA; CDR3: CAWSTRGALGANVLTF; DNA: TGTGCCTGGAGTACACGGGGGGCGCTTGGGGCCAACGTCCTGACTTTC
size: NA; V: TRBV7-3; J: TRBJ2-7; D: NA; CDR3: CASSLGPRGSYEQYF; DNA: TGTGCCAGCAGCCTAGGGCCCCGGGGGTCCTACGAGCAGTACTTC
size: NA; V: TRBV5-5; J: TRBJ2-5; D: NA; CDR3: CASSLSGTYQETQYF; DNA: TGTGCCAGCAGCTTGAGCGGGACATATCAAGAGACCCAGTACTTC
size: NA; V: TRBV19; J: TRBJ2-7; D: NA; CDR3: CASSIVAGEQYF; DNA: TGTGCCAGTAGTATTGTTGCGGGCGAGCAGTACTTC
size: NA; V: TRBV7-2; J: TRBJ1-3; D: NA; CDR3: CASSRSGGLSGNTIYF; DNA: TGTGCCAGCAGCCGTAGTGGGGGCCTCTCTGGAAACACCATATATTTT
size: NA; V: TRBV11-2; J: TRBJ1-6; D: NA; CDR3: CASTEAPPISPLHF; DNA: TGTGCCAGCACCGAAGCCCCTCCGATCTCACCCCTCCACTTT
size: NA; V: TRBV5-1; J: TRBJ2-1; D: TRBD2; CDR3: CASSLGLAASYNEQFF; DNA: TGCGCCAGCAGCTTGGGACTAGCGGCCTCCTACAATGAGCAGTTCTTC
size: NA; V: TRBV9; J: TRBJ2-5; D: TRBD2; CDR3: CASSPSPGEGETQYF; DNA: TGTGCCAGCAGCCCCAGCCCGGGGGAGGGAGAGACCCAGTACTTC
size: once; V: TRBV29-1; J: TRBJ1-1; D: TRBD1; CDR3: CSVTGQVGFAVNTEAFF; DNA: TGCAGCGTGACAGGACAGGTCGGGTTTGCGGTAAACACTGAAGCTTTCTTT
size: NA; V: TRBV3-1/TRBV3-2; J: TRBJ2-1; D: NA; CDR3: CASSQAGGRNEQFF; DNA: TGTGCCAGCAGCCAAGCCGGGGGGCGCAATGAGCAGTTCTTC
size: NA; V: TRBV27; J: TRBJ2-3; D: TRBD2; CDR3: CASSTPGPGGDTQYF; DNA: TGTGCCAGCAGTACGCCGGGACCCGGGGGGGATACGCAGTATTTT
size: NA; V: TRBV28; J: TRBJ1-5; D: TRBD1; CDR3: CASSRDRGIQPQHF; DNA: TGTGCCAGCTCCCGGGACAGGGGCATTCAGCCCCAGCATTTT
size: NA; V: TRBV19; J: TRBJ1-2; D: NA; CDR3: CASSIYPGQMDYGYTF; DNA: TGTGCCAGTAGTATTTATCCGGGACAAATGGACTATGGCTACACCTTC
size: NA; V: TRBV7-9; J: TRBJ2-2; D: NA; CDR3: CASPPGSNTGELFF; DNA: TGTGCCTCCCCTCCGGGGAGCAACACCGGGGAGCTGTTTTTT
size: NA; V: TRBV5-4; J: TRBJ1-1; D: NA; CDR3: CASSLTGVEAFF; DNA: TGTGCCAGCAGCTTGACAGGCGTTGAAGCTTTCTTT
size: NA; V: TRBV6-1; J: TRBJ2-1; D: NA; CDR3: CASSEGLASGQFF; DNA: TGTGCCAGCAGTGAAGGCTTGGCAAGCGGGCAGTTCTTC